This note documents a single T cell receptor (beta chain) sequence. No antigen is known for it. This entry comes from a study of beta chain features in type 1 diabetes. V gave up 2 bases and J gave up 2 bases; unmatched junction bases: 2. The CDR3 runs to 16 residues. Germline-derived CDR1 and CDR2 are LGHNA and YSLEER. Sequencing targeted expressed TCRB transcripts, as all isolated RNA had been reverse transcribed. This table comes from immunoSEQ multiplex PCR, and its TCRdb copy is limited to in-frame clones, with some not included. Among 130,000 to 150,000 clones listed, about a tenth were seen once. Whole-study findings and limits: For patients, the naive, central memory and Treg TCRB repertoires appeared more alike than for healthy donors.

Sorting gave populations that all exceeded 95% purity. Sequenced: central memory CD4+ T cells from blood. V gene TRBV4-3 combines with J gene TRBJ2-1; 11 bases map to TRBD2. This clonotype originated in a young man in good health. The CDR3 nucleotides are TGCGCCAGCAGCCAAAATAGCGGGGGGGCCTACAATGAGCAGTTCTTC. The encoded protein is CASSQNSGGAYNEQFF.